This is a list of T cell receptor beta chains from one sample in a study of T-cell memory formation after mild COVID-19. TCRdb re-called the 5' RACE reads through MiXCR, storing one row per CDR3 protein. Here the sample spans roughly 110,000 distinct CDR3 sequences, 9.5% to 15% being singletons. The sequencing input was PBMCs or a T cell subset sorted from them (not recorded which). Receptor source: an adult woman who had mild COVID-19 (a few samples of this study predate the infection). Cell type and time point are not known. CDR3s include the opening cysteine and the closing phenylalanine or tryptophan. A D gene is named only where the DNA matches it firmly. The size of a clone is reported for some rows only, either as once, few or many, or as a class for expanded clones.

clone_size d_call v_call cdr3_aa
few TRBD1 TRBV7-8 CASSLGGTDYEQYF
few TRBD2 TRBV2 CASSDSGLAGFTDTQYF
few - TRBV29-1 CSVPGQMNTEAFF
- TRBD1 TRBV7-9 CASSPPQGVGNTGELFF
- - TRBV5-6 CASSWGAEGTEAFF
many TRBD1 TRBV6-5 CASSWTGKSFPDTQYF
- TRBD2 TRBV3-1 CASSQLRGGLDEQFF
few TRBD2 TRBV3-1 CASSQDLAGGPIAVTEQFF
- - TRBV7-9 CASGPTGAPSYEQYF
- TRBD1 TRBV7-9 CASSSPDRVYNEQFF
- TRBD1 TRBV6-1 CASSELTTGGRGYTF
few TRBD1 TRBV2 CASGRDSLNSPLHF
few - TRBV12-3/TRBV12-4 CASSPGYTDTQYF
medium-sized - TRBV20-1 CSADRGSQETQYF
- - TRBV7-6 CASSLSEDTDTQYF